This passage covers 31 T cell receptor beta chains from one sample sequenced in a study of T-cell memory formation after mild COVID-19. TCRdb reprocessed the 5' RACE reads with MiXCR, giving one entry per CDR3 protein. There are 150,000 to 200,000 distinct CDR3 sequences in the sample; 16% occur only once, and about 2.1% lies in the top ten. Sample: PBMCs or a T cell subset sorted from them (not recorded which). The origin of the receptors is an adult woman who had mild COVID-19 (a few samples of this study predate the infection). Cell type and time point are not known.

This clonotype has more than one count but fewer than ten. The V and J genes are TRBV20-1 and TRBJ1-5; TRBD1 might be the D (6 bases). Per germline, CDR1 DFQATT and CDR2 SNEGSKA (reference sequence). V lost 6 bases, J lost 7 bases, and 16 bases lay in between. The CDR3 runs 13 residues. CDR3 nucleotide sequence: TGCAGTGCCGTACAGGGTACGGAGCAGCCCCAGCATTTT. Protein: CSAVQGTEQPQHF.

In its sample, this clonotype was seen many times. The V call is TRBV12-3 or TRBV12-4, the J call TRBJ2-7, with TRBD2 identical over 11 bases. V was clipped by 6 bases and J by 3 bases; unmatched bases: 7. The CDR3 is made up of 15 amino acids. This CDR3 reads CASSLGLAESYEQYF. For the CDR3, the DNA is TGTGCCAGCAGCCTGGGACTAGCGGAGAGCTACGAGCAGTACTTC.

V is TRBV6-5 and J is TRBJ2-2; D is tentatively TRBD1 or TRBD2 (5 bases each). V lost 4 bases to trimming and J lost 5 bases, with 11 bases between them. This CDR3 spans 14 amino acids. Germline values: CDR1 MNHEY, CDR2 SVGAGI. CDR3 sequence reads: CASSWGMNTGELFF. The CDR3 DNA is TGTGCCAGCAGTTGGGGGATGAATACCGGGGAGCTGTTTTTT.

The V and J genes are TRBV7-9 and TRBJ2-3; D remains ambiguous. From germline, CDR1 is SEHNR and CDR2 FQNEAQ (reference sequence). V lost 4 bases and J 3 bases, leaving 11 bases between the germline ends. The CDR3 covers 14 residues. The CDR3 DNA sequence: TGTGCCAGCAGCTCGGGTCCCTTAACAGATACGCAGTATTTT. Translated: CASSSGPLTDTQYF.

The V call is TRBV24-1, the J call TRBJ1-2; a possible D gene is TRBD1 (5 bases). CDR3 length equals 13 residues. Germline CDR1 reads KGHDR; CDR2 reads SFDVKD. Trimming left V 6 bases short and J 4 bases short, with 11 bases between. The CDR3: CATSRRGSYGYTF. The CDR3, as DNA: TGTGCCACCAGTCGCCGGGGGTCCTATGGCTACACCTTC.

This clonotype has at least ten counts. The chain employs TRBV7-9 and TRBJ2-3; TRBD2 agrees at 11 bases. V shed 5 bases and J 1 base; nucleotides not matched to a gene: 5. This CDR3 region has 16 residues. Germline CDR1 SEHNR, CDR2 FQNEAQ (reference sequence). The CDR3 here is CASSPGTSGGTDTQYF. The CDR3 bases are TGTGCCAGCAGCCCGGGGACTAGCGGAGGCACAGATACGCAGTATTTT.

The chain couples TRBV9 to TRBJ1-1; D uncertain. With 0 bases removed from V and 4 bases from J, the gap between germline ends came to 7 bases. The CDR3 is 13 amino acids. CDR1 SGDLS and CDR2 YYNGEE come from the germline V gene. CDR3 in amino acids: CASSVEGVTEAFF. Written as DNA, the CDR3 is TGTGCCAGCAGCGTAGAGGGTGTCACTGAAGCTTTCTTT.

This clonotype was seen a handful of times. This chain joins TRBV20-1 and TRBJ2-7, with 7 bases aligning to TRBD1. The V segment lost 6 bases and the J segment 13 bases; nucleotides outside the gene matches: 12. The germline V gene has CDR1 DFQATT and CDR2 SNEGSKA (reference sequence). CDR3 length: 11 residues. CDR3 protein: CSAQKRTGHYF. CDR3 bases: TGCAGTGCCCAAAAACGGACAGGCCACTACTTC.

This clonotype was counted only a few times. The J gene is TRBJ2-1, the V gene TRBV7-2; 8 bases align to TRBD2. After removal of 0 bases from V and 16 bases from J, the junction contained 11 bases not matched to a gene. Germline CDR1 SGHTA, CDR2 FQGNSA. This CDR3 has 14 residues. CDR3 in DNA: TGTGCCAGCAGCTTAGCGTCGGGGAGCGGGAGTTTATTCTTC. Protein: CASSLASGSGSLFF.

This chain connects TRBV18 to TRBJ1-2, with 8 bases that match TRBD1. The germline V gene encodes CDR1 KGHSH and CDR2 LQKENI. This CDR3 is 15 amino acids long. J lost 4 bases, V lost 1 base, and 5 bases had no gene match. As DNA, the CDR3 is TGTGCCAGCTCACCACTCGGACAGGGTGGCTATGGCTACACCTTC. It codes for CASSPLGQGGYGYTF.

The chain joins TRBV9 to TRBJ2-3; D tentatively reads TRBD1 or TRBD2 (5 bases each). Germline V lookup: CDR1 SGDLS, CDR2 YYNGEE. The CDR3 length is 14 residues. V dropped 4 bases and J dropped 6 bases, with 15 bases sitting between them. CDR3 region: CASSQDGASDTQYF. CDR3 coding DNA: TGTGCCAGCAGCCAAGACGGGGCGTCGGATACGCAGTATTTT.

This clonotype was detected only a few times. The rearrangement links TRBV6-5 to TRBJ2-1, with a tentative D call TRBD2 (6 bases). Trimming took 6 bases from V and 0 from J, leaving 15 bases between them. Germline V gene data show CDR1 as MNHEY and CDR2 as SVGAGI. This CDR3 is 16 amino acids long. The CDR3 region is CASRMRQEGSYNEQFF. The CDR3 DNA sequence: TGTGCCAGCAGGATGCGCCAGGAGGGCTCCTACAATGAGCAGTTCTTC.

For the CDR3, the DNA is TGTGCCAGCAGCGGAGGGGGCCGGAACACTGAAGCTTTCTTT. This encodes CASSGGGRNTEAFF. The chain joins TRBV7-3 to TRBJ1-1; 7 nucleotides match TRBD1. The CDR3 extends over 14 amino acids. V trimming: 5 bases; J trimming: 1 base; junction bases outside the gene matches: 4. Germline V gene lookup returns CDR1 SGHTA and CDR2 FQGTGA.

V and J are TRBV27 and TRBJ1-1; the D is unclear. Trimming left V 2 bases short and J 4 bases short, with 11 bases between. The germline gives CDR1 MNHEY, CDR2 SMNVEV (reference sequence). The CDR3 totals 14 residues. The CDR3 loop is CASSLKGWGTEAFF. As DNA, the CDR3 is TGTGCCAGCAGTTTAAAAGGATGGGGCACTGAAGCTTTCTTT.

This clonotype showed up just a few times. The rearrangement links TRBV29-1 to TRBJ2-5; D gene ambiguous. Deletions cut 7 bases from V and 2 bases from J, with 20 bases between. This CDR3 has 15 amino acids. The germline gives CDR1 SQVTM, CDR2 ANQGSEA. CDR3: CSGSPWQAKQETQYF. The CDR3 DNA reads as TGCAGCGGATCCCCCTGGCAGGCGAAACAAGAGACCCAGTACTTC.

This clonotype was observed a handful of times. This sequence joins TRBV30 and TRBJ2-1, with D perhaps matching TRBD2 (6 bases). The CDR3 is 12 amino acids. Germline V gene sequence: CDR1 GTSNPN, CDR2 SVGIG (reference sequence). V shed 5 bases and J shed 6 bases, with 11 bases lying between them. The CDR3 reads CAWGTGGNEQFF. The CDR3 DNA reads TGTGCCTGGGGTACCGGGGGCAATGAGCAGTTCTTC.

V and J are TRBV24-1 and TRBJ1-2; a weak D match, TRBD1 (6 bases). The germline V and J ends were trimmed by 4 bases and 7 bases, with 15 bases remaining between them. The CDR3 covers 14 residues. Germline lookup yields CDR1 KGHDR and CDR2 SFDVKD. CDR3 nucleotides: TGTGCCACCAGTGAGGACAGCACTCTACGTGGCTACACCTTC. It specifies CATSEDSTLRGYTF.

J is TRBJ1-2 and V is TRBV30; a possible D gene is TRBD1 (5 bases). V lost 4 bases and J lost 5, with 23 bases in between. Germline-derived CDR1 and CDR2 are GTSNPN and SVGIG (reference sequence). There are 16 residues in the CDR3. CDR3 bases: TGTGCCTGGACAGATGGCCCGGGGGGAAGAGAATATGGCTACACCTTC. Amino acid sequence: CAWTDGPGGREYGYTF.

This clonotype was seen a few times. The V gene is TRBV7-8, the J gene TRBJ2-2; maybe TRBD1 (5 bases). CDR3 length: 16 amino acids. Trimming left V 5 bases short and J 0 bases short, with 13 bases between. Germline assignment: CDR1 SGHVS and CDR2 FQNEAQ. The CDR3 DNA reads TGTGCCAGCAGCGCCCTAAGGACATCGAACACCGGGGAGCTGTTTTTT. As protein: CASSALRTSNTGELFF.

The chain joins TRBV7-2 to TRBJ2-1, with D perhaps matching TRBD1 (5 bases). Germline CDR1 SGHTA, CDR2 FQGNSA. The CDR3 totals 15 residues. V lost 3 bases and J lost 0, with 9 bases in between. The CDR3 nucleotides read TGTGCCAGCAGCTTGTCCAGGGTCTCCTACAATGAGCAGTTCTTC. As protein: CASSLSRVSYNEQFF.

J is TRBJ2-1 and V is TRBV4-3; TRBD2 agrees at 7 bases. The CDR3 loop spans 20 amino acids. Trimming took 1 base from V and 0 from J; bases not matched to a gene: 15. CDR1 LGHNA and CDR2 YSLEER come from the germline V gene. For the CDR3, the DNA is TGCGCCAGCAGCCAAGCCTGGCTTGCGACTAGCATGGCCTCCTACAATGAGCAGTTCTTC. Its translation: CASSQAWLATSMASYNEQFF.

The chain recombines TRBV20-1 with TRBJ2-5, with 11 bases fitting TRBD1. Germline loops: CDR1 DFQATT, CDR2 SNEGSKA (reference sequence). The CDR3 sequence is 17 residues long. J was trimmed by 5 bases and V by 1 base; bases with no gene match: 12. In DNA, the CDR3 is TGCAGTGCTAGAGGCTGGGGGGGACAGGGGGTATCGGAGACCCAGTACTTC. Protein: CSARGWGGQGVSETQYF.

The chain joins TRBV24-1 to TRBJ2-5; D is perhaps TRBD1 (6 bases). This CDR3 comprises 16 residues. The germline V and J ends were trimmed by 4 bases and 1 base, with 15 bases remaining between them. The germline gives CDR1 KGHDR, CDR2 SFDVKD. DNA for the CDR3: TGTGCCACCAGTGACCGAGCCAGGGGCTCCCAAGAGACCCAGTACTTC. Translation gives CATSDRARGSQETQYF.

The V call is TRBV4-2, the J call TRBJ2-7; 10 nucleotides align to TRBD2. The CDR3 is 15 residues long. Germline V lookup: CDR1 LGHNA, CDR2 YNFKEQ. Trimming at V came to 3 bases and at J to 2 bases, leaving 4 bases not matched to a gene. The CDR3 spells CASSQVAGGAYEQYF. The CDR3 DNA follows: TGTGCCAGCAGCCAGGTAGCGGGAGGAGCCTACGAGCAGTACTTC.

V gene TRBV7-9 combines with J gene TRBJ1-2; D unresolved. The V gene's germline CDR1 is SEHNR and CDR2 FQNEAQ (reference sequence). This CDR3 has 13 residues. V was cut by 1 base and J by 8 bases, with 11 bases left in between. CDR3 DNA: TGTGCCAGCAGCTTAGAAGGAGCCGCCGGCTACACCTTC. Translation: CASSLEGAAGYTF.

The CDR3 sequence is CASSFGQGRRLFF. The CDR3 nucleotides are TGTGCCAGCAGCTTCGGACAGGGCCGCCGGCTGTTTTTT. The chain couples TRBV7-9 to TRBJ1-4, with TRBD1 matching over 8 bases. Per germline, CDR1 SEHNR and CDR2 FQNEAQ (reference sequence). The CDR3 contains 13 residues. Germline trimming cut 3 bases from V and 14 bases from J; bases unmatched to any gene: 8.

The J gene is TRBJ2-2, the V gene TRBV20-1; D is uncertain. Trimming shortened V by 5 bases and J by 8 bases, and 12 bases separated the two germline ends. The CDR3 length is 12 residues. Germline CDR1 is DFQATT and CDR2 is SNEGSKA (reference sequence). The chain's CDR3 is CSAQGPLGELFF. CDR3 DNA sequence: TGCAGTGCTCAAGGACCCCTGGGGGAGCTGTTTTTT.

The J gene is TRBJ2-3, the V gene TRBV9; a weak D match, TRBD2 (5 bases). Germline-derived CDR1 and CDR2 are SGDLS and YYNGEE. Trimming shortened V by 0 bases and J by 3 bases, and 11 bases separated the two germline ends. This CDR3 has 15 residues. The CDR3 protein is CASSVGAVGTDTQYF. The CDR3 region has the DNA TGTGCCAGCAGCGTAGGAGCGGTTGGTACAGATACGCAGTATTTT.

This clonotype was counted between two and nine times. DNA of the CDR3: TGTGCCAGCAGTAGGGGGGGGTTTACAGATACGCAGTATTTT. This sequence encodes CASSRGGFTDTQYF. The gene calls are TRBV12-3 or TRBV12-4 and TRBJ2-3; TRBD2 is a possible D gene (7 bases). CDR3 length equals 14 residues. V lost 5 bases to trimming and J lost 3 bases, with 12 bases between them.

The chain carries TRBV20-1 and TRBJ1-1, with a weak D call TRBD1 (6 bases). Trimming cost V 6 bases and J 4 bases, with 15 bases left between them. CDR1 and CDR2 from the germline V gene are DFQATT and SNEGSKA (reference sequence). This CDR3 is 13 amino acids long. Written as DNA, the CDR3 is TGCAGTGCGAGGGACCTCAGGGGCACTGAAGCTTTCTTT. This encodes CSARDLRGTEAFF.

This clonotype was found many times. This chain uses TRBV5-1 with TRBJ2-5, with D perhaps matching TRBD1 (6 bases). The V gene lost 0 bases and the J gene lost 2 bases, with 11 bases spanning the gap. This CDR3 comprises 15 residues. CDR1 and CDR2 (germline): SGHRS, YFSETQ. The chain's CDR3 is CASSLGTAQQETQYF. For the CDR3, the DNA is TGCGCCAGCAGCTTGGGGACAGCTCAACAAGAGACCCAGTACTTC.